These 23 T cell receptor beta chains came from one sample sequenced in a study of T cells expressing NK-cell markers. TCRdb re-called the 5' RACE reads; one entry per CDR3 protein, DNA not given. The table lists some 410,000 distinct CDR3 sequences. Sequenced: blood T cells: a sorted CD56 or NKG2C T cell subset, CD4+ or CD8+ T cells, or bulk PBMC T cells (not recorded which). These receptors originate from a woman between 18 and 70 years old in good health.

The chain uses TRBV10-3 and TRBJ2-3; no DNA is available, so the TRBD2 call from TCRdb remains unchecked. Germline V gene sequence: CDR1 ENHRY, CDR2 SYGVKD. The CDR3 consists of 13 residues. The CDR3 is CAILAGGTDTQYF.

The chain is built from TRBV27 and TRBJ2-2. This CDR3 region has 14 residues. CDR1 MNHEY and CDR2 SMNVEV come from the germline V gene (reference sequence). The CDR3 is CASTSGGPTGELFF.

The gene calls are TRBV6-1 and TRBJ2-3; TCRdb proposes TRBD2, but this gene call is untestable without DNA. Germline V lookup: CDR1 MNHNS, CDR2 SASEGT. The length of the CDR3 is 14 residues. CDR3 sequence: CATRLEGSTDTQYF.

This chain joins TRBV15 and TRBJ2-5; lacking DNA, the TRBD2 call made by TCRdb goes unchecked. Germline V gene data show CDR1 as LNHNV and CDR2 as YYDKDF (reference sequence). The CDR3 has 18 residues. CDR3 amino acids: CATSRDLPRAGTRETQYF.

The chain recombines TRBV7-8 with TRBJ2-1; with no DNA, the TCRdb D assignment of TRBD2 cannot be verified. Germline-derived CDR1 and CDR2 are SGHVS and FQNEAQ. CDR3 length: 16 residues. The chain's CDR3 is CASSSTGTSGKDEQFF.

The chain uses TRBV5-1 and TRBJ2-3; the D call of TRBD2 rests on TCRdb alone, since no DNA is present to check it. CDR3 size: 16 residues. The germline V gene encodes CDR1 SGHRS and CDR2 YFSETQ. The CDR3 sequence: CASSSGTREGTDTQYF.

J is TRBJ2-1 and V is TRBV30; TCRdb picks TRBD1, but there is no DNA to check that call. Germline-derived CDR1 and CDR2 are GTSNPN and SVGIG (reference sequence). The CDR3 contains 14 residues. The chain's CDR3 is CAWSGDRGYNEQFF.

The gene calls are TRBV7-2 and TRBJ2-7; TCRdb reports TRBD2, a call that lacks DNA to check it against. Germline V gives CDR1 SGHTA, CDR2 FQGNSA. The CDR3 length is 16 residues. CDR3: CASSRGLAGVPYEQYF. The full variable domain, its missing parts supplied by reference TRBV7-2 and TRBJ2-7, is GAGVSQSPSNKVTEKGKDVELRCDPISGHTALYWYRQSLGQGLEFLIYFQGNSAPDKSGLPSDRFSAERTGGSVSTLTIQRTQQEDSAVYLCASSRGLAGVPYEQYFGPGTRLTVT.

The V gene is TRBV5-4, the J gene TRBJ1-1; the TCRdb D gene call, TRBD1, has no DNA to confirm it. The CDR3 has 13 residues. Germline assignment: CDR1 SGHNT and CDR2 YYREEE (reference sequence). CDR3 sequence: CASTRSGDTEAFF.

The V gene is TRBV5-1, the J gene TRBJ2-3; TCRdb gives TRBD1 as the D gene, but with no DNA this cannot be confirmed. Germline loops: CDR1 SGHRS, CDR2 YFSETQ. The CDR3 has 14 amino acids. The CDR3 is CASSWTVGGDTQYF.

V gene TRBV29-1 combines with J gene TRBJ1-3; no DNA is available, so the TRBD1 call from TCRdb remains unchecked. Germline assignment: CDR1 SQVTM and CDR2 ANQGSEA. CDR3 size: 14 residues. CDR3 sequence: CSVEGTPTGNTIYF.

CDR3 sequence reads: CASRMNRIGYTF. The rearrangement joins TRBV28 to TRBJ1-2; the D call of TRBD1 rests on TCRdb alone, since no DNA is present to check it. The CDR3 covers 12 residues. Germline CDR1 is MDHEN and CDR2 is SYDVKM.

CDR3 protein: CASSQEMAASDTQYF. The rearrangement uses TRBV14 and TRBJ2-3. CDR3 length: 15 residues. Germline V lookup: CDR1 SGHDN, CDR2 FVKESK.

The CDR3 region is CAINNRGQVEQYF. The rearrangement joins TRBV10-3 to TRBJ2-7; TCRdb's D gene call, TRBD1, goes unchecked for lack of DNA. The germline gives CDR1 ENHRY, CDR2 SYGVKD. CDR3 length equals 13 residues.

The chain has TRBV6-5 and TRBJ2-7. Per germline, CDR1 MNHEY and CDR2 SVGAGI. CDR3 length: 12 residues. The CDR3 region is CASTDGVDEQYF.

CDR3 amino acids: CASSGSGTGLPSSYNEQFF. This chain connects TRBV7-3 to TRBJ2-1; TCRdb reports TRBD1, a call that lacks DNA to check it against. Germline lookup yields CDR1 SGHTA and CDR2 FQGTGA. This CDR3 is 19 amino acids long.

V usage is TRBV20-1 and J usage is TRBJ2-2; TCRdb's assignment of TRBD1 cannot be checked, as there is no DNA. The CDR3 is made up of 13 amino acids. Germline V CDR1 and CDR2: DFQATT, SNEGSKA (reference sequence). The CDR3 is CSGRGGGTGELFF.

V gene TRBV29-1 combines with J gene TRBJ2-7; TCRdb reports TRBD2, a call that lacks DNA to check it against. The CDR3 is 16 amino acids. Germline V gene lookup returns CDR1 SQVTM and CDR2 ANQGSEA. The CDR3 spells CSVVGLAGELAYEQYF.

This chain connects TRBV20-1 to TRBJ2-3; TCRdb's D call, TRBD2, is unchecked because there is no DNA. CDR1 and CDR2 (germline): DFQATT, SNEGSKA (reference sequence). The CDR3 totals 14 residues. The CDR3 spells CSASSGALTDTQYF.

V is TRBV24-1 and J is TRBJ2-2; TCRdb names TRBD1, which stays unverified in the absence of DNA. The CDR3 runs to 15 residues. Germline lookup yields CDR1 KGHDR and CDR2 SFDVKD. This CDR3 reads CATSDSRGNTGELFF.

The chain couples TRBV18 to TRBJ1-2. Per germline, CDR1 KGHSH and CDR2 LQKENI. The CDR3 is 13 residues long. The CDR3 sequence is CASSQQEGYGYTF. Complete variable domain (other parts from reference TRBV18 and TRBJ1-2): NAGVMQNPRHLVRRRGQEARLRCSPMKGHSHVYWYRQLPEEGLKFMVYLQKENIIDESGMPKERFSAEFPKEGPSILRIQQVVRGDSAAYFCASSQQEGYGYTFGSGTRLTVV.

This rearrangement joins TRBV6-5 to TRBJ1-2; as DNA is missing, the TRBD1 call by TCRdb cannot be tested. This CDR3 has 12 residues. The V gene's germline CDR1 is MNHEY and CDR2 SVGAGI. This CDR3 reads CASGPGNYGYTF.

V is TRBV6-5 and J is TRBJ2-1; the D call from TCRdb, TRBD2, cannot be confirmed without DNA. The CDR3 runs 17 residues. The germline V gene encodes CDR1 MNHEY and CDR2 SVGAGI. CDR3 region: CASSSSAGQTRYNEQFF.